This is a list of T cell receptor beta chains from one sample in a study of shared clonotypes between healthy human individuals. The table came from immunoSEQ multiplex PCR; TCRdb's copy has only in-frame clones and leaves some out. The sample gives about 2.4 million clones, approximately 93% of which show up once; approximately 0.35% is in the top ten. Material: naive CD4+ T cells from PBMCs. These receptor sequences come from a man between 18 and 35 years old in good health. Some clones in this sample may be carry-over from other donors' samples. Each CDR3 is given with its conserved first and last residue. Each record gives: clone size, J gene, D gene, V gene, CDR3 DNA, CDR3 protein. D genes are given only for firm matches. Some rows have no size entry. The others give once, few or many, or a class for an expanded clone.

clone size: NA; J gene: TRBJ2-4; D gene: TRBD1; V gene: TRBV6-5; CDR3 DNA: TGTGCCAGCAGCACAGGGGGTTTAGCCAAAAACATTCAGTACTTC; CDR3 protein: CASSTGGLAKNIQYF
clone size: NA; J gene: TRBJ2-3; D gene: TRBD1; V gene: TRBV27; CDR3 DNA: TGTGCCACCTCCGACTTAGGGACAGAATTAGATACGCAGTATTTT; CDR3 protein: CATSDLGTELDTQYF
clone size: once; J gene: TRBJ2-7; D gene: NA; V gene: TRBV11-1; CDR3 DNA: TGTGCCAGCAGCTTAGCGACCTACGAGCAGTACTTC; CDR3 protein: CASSLATYEQYF
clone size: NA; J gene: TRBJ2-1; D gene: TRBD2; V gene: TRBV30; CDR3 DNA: TGTGCCTGGAGGGCCGGGACTACTGAGCAGTTCTTC; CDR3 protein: CAWRAGTTEQFF
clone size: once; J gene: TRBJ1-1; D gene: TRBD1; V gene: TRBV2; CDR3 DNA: TGTGCCAGCAGTACTCTAGGGGGCGCGAACACTGAAGCTTTCTTT; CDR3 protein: CASSTLGGANTEAFF
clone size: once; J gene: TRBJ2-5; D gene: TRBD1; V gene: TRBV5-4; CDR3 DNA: TGTGCCAGCAGCGGGACAGCCAGAGCGACCCAGTACTTC; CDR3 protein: CASSGTARATQYF
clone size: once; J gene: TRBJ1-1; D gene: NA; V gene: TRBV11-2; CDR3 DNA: TGTGCCAGCAGCTTAGGTTCGGGGTTCACGGAAGCTTTCTTT; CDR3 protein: CASSLGSGFTEAFF
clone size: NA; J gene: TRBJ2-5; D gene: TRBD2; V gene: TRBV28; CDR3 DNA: TGTGCCAGCAGTTCCGGGACTAGCGGGAGGGCCGCAGAGACCCAGTACTTC; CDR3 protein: CASSSGTSGRAAETQYF
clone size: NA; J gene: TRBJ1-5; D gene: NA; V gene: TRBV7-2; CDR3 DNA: TGTGCCAGCAGCCAAAGTTCCGGGAATAAACAGCCCCAGCATTTT; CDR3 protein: CASSQSSGNKQPQHF
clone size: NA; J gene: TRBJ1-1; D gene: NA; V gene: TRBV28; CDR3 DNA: TGTGCCAGCAGTTTAGACACTTACACTGAAGCTTTCTTT; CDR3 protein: CASSLDTYTEAFF
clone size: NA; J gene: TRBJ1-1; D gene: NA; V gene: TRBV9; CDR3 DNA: TGTGCCAGCAGCGTAGTGGGGGGGCATAGCACTGAAGCTTTCTTT; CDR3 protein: CASSVVGGHSTEAFF
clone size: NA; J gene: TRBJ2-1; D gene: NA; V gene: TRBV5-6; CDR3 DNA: TGTGCCAGCAGCTTGTCCGGCGGGACCTACAATGAGCAGTTCTTC; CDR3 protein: CASSLSGGTYNEQFF
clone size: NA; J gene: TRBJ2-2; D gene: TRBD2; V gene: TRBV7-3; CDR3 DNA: TGTGCCAGCAGTTCGGGACTAGCGGGAATTACCGGGGAGCTGTTTTTT; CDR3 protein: CASSSGLAGITGELFF
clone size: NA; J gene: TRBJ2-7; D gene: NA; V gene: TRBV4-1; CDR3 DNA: TGCGCCAGCAGCCCTACTGGTGGCCACGGACGGGGGCCCGAGCAGTACTTC; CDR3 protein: CASSPTGGHGRGPEQYF
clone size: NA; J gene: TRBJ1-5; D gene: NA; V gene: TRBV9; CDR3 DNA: TGTGCCAGCAGCGGGATAAAGCGGCCCCAGCATTTT; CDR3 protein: CASSGIKRPQHF
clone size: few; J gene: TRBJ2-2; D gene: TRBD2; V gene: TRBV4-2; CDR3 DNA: TGTGCCAGCGGAGGACTAGGGAACACCGGGGAGCTGTTTTTT; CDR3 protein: CASGGLGNTGELFF
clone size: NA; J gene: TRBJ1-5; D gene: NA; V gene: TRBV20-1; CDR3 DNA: TGCAGTGCTCCCTTCCGCGGAACCCAGCATTTT; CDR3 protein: CSAPFRGTQHF
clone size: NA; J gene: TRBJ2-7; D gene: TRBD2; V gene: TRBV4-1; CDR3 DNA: TGCGCCAGCAGCCACCCGGGACTATCGCTCTACGAGCAGTACTTC; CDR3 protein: CASSHPGLSLYEQYF
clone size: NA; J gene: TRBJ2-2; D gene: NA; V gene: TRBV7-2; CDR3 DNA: TGTGCCAGCAGCTCAAGGTGGGGTAACGCCGGGGAGCTGTTTTTT; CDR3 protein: CASSSRWGNAGELFF
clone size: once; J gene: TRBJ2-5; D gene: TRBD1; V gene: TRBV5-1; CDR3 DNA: TGCGCCAGCAGCTTGGAGACAGGGGGCTGGGAGACCCAGTACTTC; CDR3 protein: CASSLETGGWETQYF
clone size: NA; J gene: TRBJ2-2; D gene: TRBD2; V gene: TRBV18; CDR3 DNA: TGTGCCAGCTCACCTAACCAGAAACTAGCGGGAGGGGAGCTGTTTTTT; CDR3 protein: CASSPNQKLAGGELFF
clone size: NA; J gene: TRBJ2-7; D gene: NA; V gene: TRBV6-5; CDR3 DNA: TGTGCCAGCAGTAGCGGGCTTACCTACGAGCAGTACTTC; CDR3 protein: CASSSGLTYEQYF
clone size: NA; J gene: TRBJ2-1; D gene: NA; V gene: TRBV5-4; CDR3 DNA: TGTGCCAGCAGCCCACAGGGTACTCAATACAATGAGCAGTTCTTC; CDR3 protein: CASSPQGTQYNEQFF
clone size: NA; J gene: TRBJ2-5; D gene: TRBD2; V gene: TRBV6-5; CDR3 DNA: TGTGCCACAAAACGAGCGGGAGCCGGTGGAGAGACCCAGTACTTC; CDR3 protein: CATKRAGAGGETQYF
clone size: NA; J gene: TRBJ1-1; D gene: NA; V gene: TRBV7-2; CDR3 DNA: TGTGCCAGCAGCTTAGCAGGGGGGCACACTGAAGCTTTCTTT; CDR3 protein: CASSLAGGHTEAFF
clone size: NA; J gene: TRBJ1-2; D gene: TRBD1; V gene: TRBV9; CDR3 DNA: TGTGCCAGCAGCGGGGACGCAGGGGGCGATGGCTACACCTTC; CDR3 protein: CASSGDAGGDGYTF
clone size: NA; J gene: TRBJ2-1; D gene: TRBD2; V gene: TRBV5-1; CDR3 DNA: TGCGCCAGCAGCTTGGTCCTATCGGGACTAGCGGGAGGGGTCTACAATGAGCAGTTCTTC; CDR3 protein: CASSLVLSGLAGGVYNEQFF
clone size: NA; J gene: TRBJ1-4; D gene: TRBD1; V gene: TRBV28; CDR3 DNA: TGTGCCAGCACCTGGGACAGGGTTCGGGAAAAACTGTTTTTT; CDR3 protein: CASTWDRVREKLFF
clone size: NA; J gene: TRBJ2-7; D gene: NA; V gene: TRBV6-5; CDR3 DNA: TGTGCCAGCAGTTACTCTTGGGGGTTCAGCTCCTACGAGCAGTACTTC; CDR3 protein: CASSYSWGFSSYEQYF
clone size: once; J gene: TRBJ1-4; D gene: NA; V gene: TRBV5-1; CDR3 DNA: TGCGCCAGCAGCTTGGGGGGGATCCCTAATGAAAAACTGTTTTTT; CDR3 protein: CASSLGGIPNEKLFF
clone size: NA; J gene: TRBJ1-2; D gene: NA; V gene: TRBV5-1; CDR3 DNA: TGCGCCAGCAGCTTGGGCGGTTATGGCTACACCTTC; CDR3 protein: CASSLGGYGYTF
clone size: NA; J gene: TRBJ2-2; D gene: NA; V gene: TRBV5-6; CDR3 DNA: TGTGCCAGCAGCTTGGCCAAAAGGGCCGCCAGAACCGGGGAGCTGTTTTTT; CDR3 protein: CASSLAKRAARTGELFF
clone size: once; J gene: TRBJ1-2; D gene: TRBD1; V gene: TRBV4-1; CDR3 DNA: TGCGCCAGCAGCCTCCCGGGGACAGTCCCTTATGGCTACACCTTC; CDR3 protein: CASSLPGTVPYGYTF
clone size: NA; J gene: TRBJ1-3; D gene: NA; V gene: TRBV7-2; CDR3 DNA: TGTGCCAGCAGCCCGCGTATTGGCTCTGGAAACACCATATATTTT; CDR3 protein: CASSPRIGSGNTIYF
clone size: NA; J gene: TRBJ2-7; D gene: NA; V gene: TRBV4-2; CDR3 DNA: TGTGCCAGCAGCCAAAGGGGACCCCACTACGAGCAGTACTTC; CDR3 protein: CASSQRGPHYEQYF
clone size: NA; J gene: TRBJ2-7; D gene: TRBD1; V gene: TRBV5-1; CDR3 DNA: TGCGCCAGCCGTCTTTCGGGGACAGACTCCTACGAGCAGTACTTC; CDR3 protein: CASRLSGTDSYEQYF
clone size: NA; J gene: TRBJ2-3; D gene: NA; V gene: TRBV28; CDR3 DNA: TGTGCCAGCAGTTTACAGGGGACAGATACGCAGTATTTT; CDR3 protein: CASSLQGTDTQYF
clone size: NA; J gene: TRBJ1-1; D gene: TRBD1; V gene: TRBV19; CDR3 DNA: TGTGCCAGTCACCGACAGGGGGCGAACACTGAAGCTTTCTTT; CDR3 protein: CASHRQGANTEAFF
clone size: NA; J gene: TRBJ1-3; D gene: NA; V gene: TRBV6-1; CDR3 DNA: TGTGCCAGCCGGATAGGCTCTGGAAACACCATATATTTT; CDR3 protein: CASRIGSGNTIYF
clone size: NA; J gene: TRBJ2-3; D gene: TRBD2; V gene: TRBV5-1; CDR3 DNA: TGCGCCAGCAGCCTGACTAGCTTAAACACAGATACGCAGTATTTT; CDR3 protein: CASSLTSLNTDTQYF
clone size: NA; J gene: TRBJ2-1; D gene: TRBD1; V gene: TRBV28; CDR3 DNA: TGTGCCAGCAGTTCGAGGGGGACAGTACCCAATGAGCAGTTCTTC; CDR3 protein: CASSSRGTVPNEQFF
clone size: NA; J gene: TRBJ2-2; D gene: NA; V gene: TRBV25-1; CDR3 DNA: TGTGCCAGCAGTGGATGGAGGGAGGTCACCGGGGAGCTGTTTTTT; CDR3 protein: CASSGWREVTGELFF
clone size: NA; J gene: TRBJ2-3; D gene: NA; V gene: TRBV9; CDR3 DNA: TGTGCCAGCACCCAACGCGGGGACAGCACAGATACGCAGTATTTT; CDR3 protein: CASTQRGDSTDTQYF
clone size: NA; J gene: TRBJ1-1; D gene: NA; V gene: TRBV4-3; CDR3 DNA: TGCGCCAGCAGCCGAGAGGTGGGGGGGGACACTGAAGCTTTCTTT; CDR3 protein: CASSREVGGDTEAFF
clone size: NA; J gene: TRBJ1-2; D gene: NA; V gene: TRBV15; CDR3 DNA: TGTGCCACCAGCAGAGAGGGGGCGTCGCGCTTCTATGGCTACACCTTC; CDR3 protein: CATSREGASRFYGYTF
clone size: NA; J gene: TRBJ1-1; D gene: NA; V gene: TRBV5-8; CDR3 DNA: TGTGCCAGCAGCTTGGGAGGTCCCTTGGGAGCTTTCTTT; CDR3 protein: CASSLGGPLGAFF
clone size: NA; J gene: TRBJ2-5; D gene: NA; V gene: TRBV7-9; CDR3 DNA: TGTGCCAGCAGCCCTAGCTCCGGGGGCAAATACCAAGAGACCCAGTACTTC; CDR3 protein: CASSPSSGGKYQETQYF
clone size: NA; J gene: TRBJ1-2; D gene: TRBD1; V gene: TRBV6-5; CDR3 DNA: TGTGCCAGCACCACAGCCCCGGGACAGGCGGCCTACACCTTC; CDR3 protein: CASTTAPGQAAYTF
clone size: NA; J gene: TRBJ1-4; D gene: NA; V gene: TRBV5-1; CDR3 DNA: TGCGCCAGCGGGGCCCAGGGTTCAACTAATGAAAAACTGTTTTTT; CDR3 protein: CASGAQGSTNEKLFF
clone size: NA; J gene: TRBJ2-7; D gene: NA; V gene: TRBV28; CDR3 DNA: TGTGCCAGCATCGAGGTGGGAGGAAGGTTGCGGTCCTACGAGCAGTACTTC; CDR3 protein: CASIEVGGRLRSYEQYF
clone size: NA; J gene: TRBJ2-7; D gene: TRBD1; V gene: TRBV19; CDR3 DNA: TGTGCCAGTAGTACACCGGGACAGGGTATCCACGAGCAGTACTTC; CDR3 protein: CASSTPGQGIHEQYF
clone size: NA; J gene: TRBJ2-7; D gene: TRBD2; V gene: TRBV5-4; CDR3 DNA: TGTGCCAGCAGCCCCCGACCGACTAGCGGTTCCTACGAGCAGTACTTC; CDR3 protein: CASSPRPTSGSYEQYF
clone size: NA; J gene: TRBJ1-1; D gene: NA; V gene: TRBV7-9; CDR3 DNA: TGTGCCAGCAGCTTGTACCCGGAACGAGTCACTGAAGCTTTCTTT; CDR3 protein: CASSLYPERVTEAFF